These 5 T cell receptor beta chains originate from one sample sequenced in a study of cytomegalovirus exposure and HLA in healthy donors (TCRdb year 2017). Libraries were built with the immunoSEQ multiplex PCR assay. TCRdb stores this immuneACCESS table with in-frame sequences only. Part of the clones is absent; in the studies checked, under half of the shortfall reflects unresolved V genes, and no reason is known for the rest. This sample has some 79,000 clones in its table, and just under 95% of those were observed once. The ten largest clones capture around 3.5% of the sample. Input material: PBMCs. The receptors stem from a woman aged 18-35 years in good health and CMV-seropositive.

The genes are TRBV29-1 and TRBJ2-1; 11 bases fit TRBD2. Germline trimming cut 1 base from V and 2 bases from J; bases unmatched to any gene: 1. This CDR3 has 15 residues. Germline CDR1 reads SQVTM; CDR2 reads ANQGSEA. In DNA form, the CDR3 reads TGCAGCGTTGAAGGTAGCGGGAGGGCCTACAATGAGCAGTTCTTC. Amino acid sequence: CSVEGSGRAYNEQFF.

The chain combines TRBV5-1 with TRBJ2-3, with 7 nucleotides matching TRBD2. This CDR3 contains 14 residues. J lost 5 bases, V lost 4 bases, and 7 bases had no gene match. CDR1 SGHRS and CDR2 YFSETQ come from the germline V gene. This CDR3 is CASSPGDYKDTQYF. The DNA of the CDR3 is TGCGCCAGCAGCCCCGGGGACTACAAAGATACGCAGTATTTT.

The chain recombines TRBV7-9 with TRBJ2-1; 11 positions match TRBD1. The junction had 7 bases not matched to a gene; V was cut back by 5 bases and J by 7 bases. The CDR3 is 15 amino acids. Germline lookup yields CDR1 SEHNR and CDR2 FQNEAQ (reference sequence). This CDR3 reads CASSDGQGARNEQFF. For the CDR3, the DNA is TGTGCCAGCAGCGACGGACAGGGGGCGCGAAATGAGCAGTTCTTC.

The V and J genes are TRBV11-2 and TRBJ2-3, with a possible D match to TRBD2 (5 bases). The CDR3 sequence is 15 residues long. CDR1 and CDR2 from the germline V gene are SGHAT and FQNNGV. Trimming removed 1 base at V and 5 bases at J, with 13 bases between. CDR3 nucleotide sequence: TGTGCCAGCAGCTTAGTAAGTTTCGGAGGAGATACGCAGTATTTT. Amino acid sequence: CASSLVSFGGDTQYF.

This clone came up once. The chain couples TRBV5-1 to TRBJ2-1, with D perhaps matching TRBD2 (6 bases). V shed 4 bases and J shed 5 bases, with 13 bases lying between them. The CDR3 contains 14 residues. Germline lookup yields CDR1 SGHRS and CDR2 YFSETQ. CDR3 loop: CASSQTGSDNEQFF. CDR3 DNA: TGCGCCAGCAGCCAGACCGGGAGCGACAATGAGCAGTTCTTC.